Listed below are T cell receptor beta chains from one sample, sequenced in a study of response to subunit inactivated influenza vaccine. TCRdb reprocessed the RT-PCR reads with MiXCR, giving one entry per CDR3 protein. The repertoire includes more than 450,000 distinct CDR3 sequences, 10% to 15% of them detected once, and roughly a tenth sits in the top ten. The starting material was PBMCs from blood, obtained on the day of vaccination. These receptor sequences come from a man in his forties or fifties who received an inactivated influenza vaccine. The CDR3 runs from the conserved cysteine through the conserved F or W. A D gene is named only where the DNA matches it firmly. Some rows have no size entry. The others give once, few or many, or a class for an expanded clone.

clone size	V gene	J gene	D gene	CDR3 DNA	CDR3 protein
many	TRBV5-1	TRBJ2-7	TRBD1	TGCGCCAGCAGCGACGCAACAGGGGTGGAGCAGTACTTC	CASSDATGVEQYF
few	TRBV28	TRBJ2-7	TRBD1	TGTGCCAGCAGTTCTCCCGGGACAGGGAGCTCCTACGAGCAGTACTTC	CASSSPGTGSSYEQYF
many	TRBV20-1	TRBJ2-7	.	TGCAGTGCCAGAGACGGACACTCCTACGAGCAGTACTTC	CSARDGHSYEQYF
few	TRBV28	TRBJ2-1	TRBD2	TGTGCCAGCAGTTTGGCAAGCGGGGCTAACAATGAGCAGTTCTTC	CASSLASGANNEQFF
few	TRBV21-1	TRBJ1-5	.	TGTGCCAGCAGCAAAGTGGGCAGCAATTGCAATCAGCCCCAGCATTTT	CASSKVGSNCNQPQHF
few	TRBV4-3	TRBJ2-7	TRBD1	TGCGCCAGCAGCCGGGACAGGGGAATTTCCGAGCAGTACTTC	CASSRDRGISEQYF
many	TRBV27	TRBJ2-2	TRBD2	TGTGCCAGCAGTTTATTTGCGGGAGGCACCGGGGAGCTGTTTTTT	CASSLFAGGTGELFF
.	TRBV20-1	TRBJ1-2	.	TGCAGTGCTAGAGATCCGGGCTTGGGAGGCTACACCTTC	CSARDPGLGGYTF
many	TRBV7-2	TRBJ1-1	.	TGTGCCAGCAGAAGACAACAGGGAATGGGGGAAGCTTTCTTT	CASRRQQGMGEAFF
.	TRBV29-1	TRBJ2-5	.	TGCAGCGTCTACAGGGTGAGGGAGACCCAGTACTTC	CSVYRVRETQYF
.	TRBV5-1	TRBJ2-1	TRBD2	TGCGCCAGCAGCTTGGACCCCGGGGGGATCTCCTACAATGAGCAGTTCTTC	CASSLDPGGISYNEQFF
once	TRBV6-2/TRBV6-3	TRBJ2-1	TRBD2	TGTTCCAGCAGCGGCTGGGGGGAGGGTACGGCTTATGAGCAGTTCTTC	CSSSGWGEGTAYEQFF
few	TRBV7-2	TRBJ2-5	.	TGTGCCAGCAGCCGTAGCCCGGGGCAAGAGACCCAGTACTTC	CASSRSPGQETQYF
.	TRBV5-4	TRBJ2-6	.	TGTGCCAGCAGTTATACAGGGCATGGGGCCAACGTCCTGACTTTC	CASSYTGHGANVLTF
.	TRBV5-4	TRBJ2-5	TRBD1	TGTGCCAGCAGCTGGGGACAGGGGGCGTCAGAGACCCAGTACTTC	CASSWGQGASETQYF
few	TRBV3-1	TRBJ2-1	.	TGTGCCAGCAGCCAAGATATTTCCCAGGCCCATGAGCAGTTCTTC	CASSQDISQAHEQFF
few	TRBV10-3	TRBJ2-5	.	TGTGCCATCAGTGAGTGGCAGCAAGAGACCCAGTACTTC	CAISEWQQETQYF
many	TRBV7-8	TRBJ2-5	.	TGTGCCAGCAGCTTGAGGCTTTCACAGGCCCAAGAGACCCAGTACTTC	CASSLRLSQAQETQYF
few	TRBV28	TRBJ1-2	.	TGTGCCAGCAGTCCCGCCCTTACAGGGTCCGGCTACACCTTC	CASSPALTGSGYTF
few	TRBV27	TRBJ2-7	TRBD2	TGTGCCAGCAGTCCCAAGCCCCCGGGACTAGCGGGAGGGCCAAATTACGAGCAGTACTTC	CASSPKPPGLAGGPNYEQYF
.	TRBV4-2	TRBJ2-1	.	TGTGCCAGCAGCCAAGTTCTACGGCCTGAGAATGAGCAGTTCTTC	CASSQVLRPENEQFF
.	TRBV4-3	TRBJ2-2	.	TGCGCCAGCAGCCAAGAGATAGACGCCGGGGAGCTGTTTTTT	CASSQEIDAGELFF